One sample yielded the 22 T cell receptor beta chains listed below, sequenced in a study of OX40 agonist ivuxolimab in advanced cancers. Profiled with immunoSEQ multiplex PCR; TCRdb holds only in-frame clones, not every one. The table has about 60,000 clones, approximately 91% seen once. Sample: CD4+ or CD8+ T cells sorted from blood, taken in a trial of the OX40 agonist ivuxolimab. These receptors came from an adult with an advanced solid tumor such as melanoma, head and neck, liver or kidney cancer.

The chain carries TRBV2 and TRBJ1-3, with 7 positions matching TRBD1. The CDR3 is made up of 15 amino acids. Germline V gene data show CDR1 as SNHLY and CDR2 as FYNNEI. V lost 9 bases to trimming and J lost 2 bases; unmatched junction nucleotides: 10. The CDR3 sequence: CASRSGQNPGNTIYF. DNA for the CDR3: TGTGCCAGTAGGTCGGGACAGAACCCTGGAAACACCATATATTTT.

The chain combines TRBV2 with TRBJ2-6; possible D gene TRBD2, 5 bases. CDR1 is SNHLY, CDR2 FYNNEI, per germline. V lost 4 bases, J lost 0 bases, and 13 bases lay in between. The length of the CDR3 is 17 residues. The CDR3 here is CASSVRELTSGANVLTF. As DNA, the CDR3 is TGTGCCAGCAGTGTGAGGGAGCTTACCTCTGGGGCCAACGTCCTGACTTTC.

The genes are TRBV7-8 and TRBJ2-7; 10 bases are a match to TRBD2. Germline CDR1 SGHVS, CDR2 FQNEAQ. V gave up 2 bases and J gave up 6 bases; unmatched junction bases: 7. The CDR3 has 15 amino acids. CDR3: CASSLRASGSPEQYF. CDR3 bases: TGTGCCAGCAGCTTAAGGGCTAGCGGGAGTCCCGAGCAGTACTTC.

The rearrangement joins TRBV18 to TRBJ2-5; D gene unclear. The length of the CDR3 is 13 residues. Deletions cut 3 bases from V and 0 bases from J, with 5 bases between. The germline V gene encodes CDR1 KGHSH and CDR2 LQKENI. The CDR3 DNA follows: TGTGCCAGCTCACCGTATAACCAAGAGACCCAGTACTTC. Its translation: CASSPYNQETQYF.

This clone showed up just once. CDR3 in amino acids: CAISEWDVNSPLHF. The CDR3 DNA reads as TGTGCCATCAGTGAGTGGGACGTTAATTCACCCCTCCACTTT. The chain has TRBV10-3 and TRBJ1-6, with a possible D match to TRBD1 (5 bases). The CDR3 totals 14 residues. The ends were cut back, 1 base at V and 6 bases at J, with 7 bases in the middle. Germline CDR1 ENHRY, CDR2 SYGVKD.

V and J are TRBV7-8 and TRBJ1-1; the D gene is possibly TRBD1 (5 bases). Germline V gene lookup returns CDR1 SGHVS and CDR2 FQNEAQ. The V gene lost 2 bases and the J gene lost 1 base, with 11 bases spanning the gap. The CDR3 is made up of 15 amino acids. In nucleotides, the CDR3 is TGTGCCAGCAGCTTAACGGGACGGCCGAACACTGAAGCTTTCTTT. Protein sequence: CASSLTGRPNTEAFF.

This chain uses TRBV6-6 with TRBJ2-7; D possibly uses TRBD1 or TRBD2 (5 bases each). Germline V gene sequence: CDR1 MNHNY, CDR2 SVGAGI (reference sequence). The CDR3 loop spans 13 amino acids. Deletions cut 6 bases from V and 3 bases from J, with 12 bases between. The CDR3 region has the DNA TGTGCCAGCAGCCGGGACCCCCGCTACGAGCAGTACTTC. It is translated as CASSRDPRYEQYF.

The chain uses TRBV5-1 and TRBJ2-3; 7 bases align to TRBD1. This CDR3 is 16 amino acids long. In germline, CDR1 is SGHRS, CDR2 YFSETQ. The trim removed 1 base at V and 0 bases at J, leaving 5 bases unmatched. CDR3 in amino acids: CASSLLQGFSTDTQYF. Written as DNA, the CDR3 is TGCGCCAGCAGCTTGCTACAGGGGTTTAGCACAGATACGCAGTATTTT.

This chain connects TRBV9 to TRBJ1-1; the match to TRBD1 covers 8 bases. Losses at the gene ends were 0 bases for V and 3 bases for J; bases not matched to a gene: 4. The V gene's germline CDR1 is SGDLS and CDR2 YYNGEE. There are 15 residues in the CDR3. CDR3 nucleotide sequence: TGTGCCAGCAGCGTAGGCGGACAGGGAGACACTGAAGCTTTCTTT. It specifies CASSVGGQGDTEAFF. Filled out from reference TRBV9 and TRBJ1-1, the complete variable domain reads DSGVTQTPKHLITATGQRVTLRCSPRSGDLSVYWYQQSLDQGLQFLIQYYNGEERAKGNILERFSAQQFPDLHSELNLSSLELGDSALYFCASSVGGQGDTEAFFGQGTRLTVV.

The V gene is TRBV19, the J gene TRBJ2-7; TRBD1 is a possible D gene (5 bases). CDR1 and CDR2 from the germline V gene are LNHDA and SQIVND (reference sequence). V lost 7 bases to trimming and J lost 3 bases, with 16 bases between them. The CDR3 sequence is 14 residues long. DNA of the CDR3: TGTGCCAGTACCCGGGCCCCAGACAGCTACGAGCAGTACTTC. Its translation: CASTRAPDSYEQYF.

The chain's CDR3 is CASSEAPSGSGNEQFF. CDR3 DNA sequence: TGTGCCAGCAGTGAAGCGCCTTCAGGGTCGGGCAATGAGCAGTTCTTC. The chain is built from TRBV6-1 and TRBJ2-1, with D perhaps TRBD1 (5 bases). CDR1 is MNHNS, CDR2 SASEGT, per germline. V dropped 0 bases and J dropped 6 bases, with 15 bases sitting between them. This CDR3 has 16 amino acids.

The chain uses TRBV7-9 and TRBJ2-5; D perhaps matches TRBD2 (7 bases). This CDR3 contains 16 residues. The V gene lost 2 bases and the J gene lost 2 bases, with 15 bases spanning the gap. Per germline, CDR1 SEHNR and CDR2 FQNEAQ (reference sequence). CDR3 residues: CASSLPGGGRQETQYF. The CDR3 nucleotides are TGTGCCAGCAGCTTACCTGGCGGGGGCCGGCAAGAGACCCAGTACTTC.

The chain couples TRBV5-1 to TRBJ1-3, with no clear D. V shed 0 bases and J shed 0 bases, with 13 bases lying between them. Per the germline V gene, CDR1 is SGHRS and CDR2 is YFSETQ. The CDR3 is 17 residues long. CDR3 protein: CASSLGRARLSGNTIYF. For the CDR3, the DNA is TGCGCCAGCAGCTTGGGCCGAGCCCGACTCTCTGGAAACACCATATATTTT.

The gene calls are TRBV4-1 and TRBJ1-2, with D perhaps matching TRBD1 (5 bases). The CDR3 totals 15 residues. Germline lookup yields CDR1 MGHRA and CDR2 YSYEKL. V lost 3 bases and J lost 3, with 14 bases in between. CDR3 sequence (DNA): TGCGCCAGCAGCCACCCACAGGCTTGGGACTATGGCTACACCTTC. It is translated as CASSHPQAWDYGYTF.

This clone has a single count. The CDR3, as DNA: TGTGCCAGCAGTGAATGGGCAGGGAAGGTTGGCTACACCTTC. As protein: CASSEWAGKVGYTF. V usage is TRBV25-1 and J usage is TRBJ1-2; D is possibly TRBD1 (5 bases). V lost 1 base, J lost 7 bases, and 13 bases lay in between. The germline V gene encodes CDR1 MGHDK and CDR2 SYGVNS. This CDR3 comprises 14 residues.

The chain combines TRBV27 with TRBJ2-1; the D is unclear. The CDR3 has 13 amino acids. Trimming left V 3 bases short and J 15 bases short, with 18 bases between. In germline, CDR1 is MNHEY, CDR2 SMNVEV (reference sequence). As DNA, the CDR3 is TGTGCCAGCAGTTTCGGGCTACCCCATATCCCGTTCTTC. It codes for CASSFGLPHIPFF.

The DNA for the CDR3 is TGTGCCAGCAGTGAAAGCCCTAAGAACACTGAAGCTTTCTTT. This codes for CASSESPKNTEAFF. The gene calls are TRBV2 and TRBJ1-1; D unclear. Per the germline V gene, CDR1 is SNHLY and CDR2 is FYNNEI. The CDR3 contains 14 residues. With 2 bases removed from V and 1 base from J, the gap between germline ends came to 8 bases.

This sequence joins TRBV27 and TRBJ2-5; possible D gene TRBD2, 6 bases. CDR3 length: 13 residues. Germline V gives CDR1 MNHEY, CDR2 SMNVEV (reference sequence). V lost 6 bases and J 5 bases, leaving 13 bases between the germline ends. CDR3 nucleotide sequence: TGTGCCAGCAGAGGAGGGTTCCGCGAGACCCAGTACTTC. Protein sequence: CASRGGFRETQYF.

CDR3 nucleotides: TGTGCCAGCAGCTTCTCCTCGACCCAAGAGACCCAGTACTTC. Translating gives CASSFSSTQETQYF. The V call is TRBV7-2, the J call TRBJ2-5, with D hard to call. Between the trimmed V and J ends, which lost 3 bases and 1 base, there was a span of 9 bases. The CDR3 spans 14 residues. In germline, CDR1 is SGHTA, CDR2 FQGNSA.

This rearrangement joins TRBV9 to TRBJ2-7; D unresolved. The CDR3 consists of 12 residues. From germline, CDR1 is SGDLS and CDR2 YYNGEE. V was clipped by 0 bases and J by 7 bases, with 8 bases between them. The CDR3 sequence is CASSVDFREQYF. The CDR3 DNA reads TGTGCCAGCAGCGTAGACTTTCGGGAGCAGTACTTC.

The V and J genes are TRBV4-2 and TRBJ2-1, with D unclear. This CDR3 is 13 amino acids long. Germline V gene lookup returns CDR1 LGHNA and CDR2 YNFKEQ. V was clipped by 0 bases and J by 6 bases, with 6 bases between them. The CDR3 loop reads CASSQDLVNEQFF. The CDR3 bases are TGTGCCAGCAGCCAAGATCTAGTCAATGAGCAGTTCTTC.

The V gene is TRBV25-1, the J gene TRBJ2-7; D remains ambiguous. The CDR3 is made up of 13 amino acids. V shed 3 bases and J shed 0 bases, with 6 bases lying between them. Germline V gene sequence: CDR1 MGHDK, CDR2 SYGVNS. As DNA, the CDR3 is TGTGCCAGCAGTGATGCCCTCTCCTACGAGCAGTACTTC. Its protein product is CASSDALSYEQYF.